A single sample gave rise to the 24 T cell receptor beta chains below, sequenced in a study of early T cells in non-severe SARS-CoV-2 infection. TCRdb reprocessed the 5' RACE reads with MiXCR, giving one entry per CDR3 protein. The data contain under 70,000 distinct CDR3 sequences, over 4.5% of them singletons. The sequenced sample consisted of whole blood. These receptors came from an adult who was a healthcare worker with PCR-confirmed SARS-CoV-2 infection or an uninfected control (not recorded which).

V gene TRBV5-1 combines with J gene TRBJ2-7; D tentatively reads TRBD1 or TRBD2 (6 bases each). This CDR3 region has 16 residues. The germline CDR1 and CDR2 sequences are SGHRS and YFSETQ. Between the trimmed V and J ends, which lost 0 bases and 0 bases, there was a span of 13 bases. Here the CDR3 DNA reads TGCGCCAGCAGCTTGGACCACGGGGGCTACTCCTACGAGCAGTACTTC. Translation gives CASSLDHGGYSYEQYF.

Ten or more counts support this clonotype. The chain is built from TRBV6-5 and TRBJ1-1, with 8 bases that match TRBD1. The V gene end was trimmed by 6 bases and the J gene end by 5 bases; junction bases not matched to a gene: 5. The CDR3 sequence is 13 residues long. Germline CDR1 MNHEY, CDR2 SVGAGI. CDR3 nucleotides: TGTGCCAGCAGGCACAGGGGGGCGACTGAAGCTTTCTTT. Protein product: CASRHRGATEAFF.

This clonotype was observed many times. The rearrangement links TRBV19 to TRBJ1-2; 7 nucleotides agree with TRBD1. V gave up 7 bases and J gave up 3 bases; unmatched junction bases: 5. The V gene's germline CDR1 is LNHDA and CDR2 SQIVND (reference sequence). The CDR3 runs to 13 residues. The chain's CDR3 is CASNPGGDYGYTF. DNA for the CDR3: TGTGCCAGTAATCCAGGGGGAGACTATGGCTACACCTTC.

This clonotype was counted between two and nine times. V usage is TRBV6-4 and J usage is TRBJ2-4, with D uncertain. The germline V and J ends were trimmed by 5 bases and 0 bases, with 17 bases remaining between them. CDR3 size: 17 residues. Germline assignment: CDR1 MRHNA and CDR2 SNTAGT. CDR3 amino acids: CASSFLPDVLAKNIQYF. DNA for the CDR3: TGTGCCAGCAGTTTTCTCCCGGATGTCTTAGCCAAAAACATTCAGTACTTC.

This clonotype was recorded many times. The V gene is TRBV29-1, the J gene TRBJ2-1, with D possibly TRBD1 on 5 matching bases. V lost 7 bases to trimming and J lost 2 bases, with 9 bases between them. CDR3 length equals 12 residues. The germline CDR1 and CDR2 sequences are SQVTM and ANQGSEA. The CDR3 DNA reads as TGCAGCGCCCCGGACACCTACAATGAGCAGTTCTTC. It codes for CSAPDTYNEQFF.

This clonotype was counted ten times or more. This sequence joins TRBV6-2 or TRBV6-3 and TRBJ2-1; 7 nucleotides agree with TRBD1. The CDR3 totals 15 residues. J was trimmed by 5 bases and V by 5 bases; bases with no gene match: 9. Germline loops: CDR1 MNHEY, CDR2 SVGEGT. This CDR3 reads CASSLPPTGDNEQFF. DNA for the CDR3: TGTGCCAGCAGTCTTCCCCCTACAGGGGACAATGAGCAGTTCTTC.

This clonotype was picked up many times. The chain is built from TRBV11-2 and TRBJ2-3; 10 positions agree with TRBD2. The V gene's germline CDR1 is SGHAT and CDR2 FQNNGV. The ends lost 1 base at V and 4 bases at J; junction bases unmatched: 8. The CDR3 covers 17 residues. CDR3 coding DNA: TGTGCCAGCAGCTTAGGGAGGCTAGCGGGGGCGGCAGATACGCAGTATTTT. This sequence encodes CASSLGRLAGAADTQYF.

This clonotype showed up just a few times. The V call is TRBV5-6, the J call TRBJ2-7; perhaps TRBD1 as D (5 bases). CDR3 length: 14 amino acids. With 1 base removed from V and 6 bases from J, the gap between germline ends came to 14 bases. Germline CDR1 is SGHDT and CDR2 is YYEEEE. The CDR3, as DNA: TGTGCCAGCAGCTTGTGGGGCTCCCCCCCCGAGCAGTACTTC. It specifies CASSLWGSPPEQYF.

Ten or more counts support this clonotype. This rearrangement joins TRBV19 to TRBJ2-3; TRBD1 or TRBD2 may be the D gene (5 bases each). The CDR3 extends over 15 amino acids. Germline-derived CDR1 and CDR2 are LNHDA and SQIVND (reference sequence). V was pared by 4 bases and J by 6 bases, with 17 bases between. The CDR3: CASSTTGTRGDTQYF. As DNA, the CDR3 is TGTGCCAGTAGTACAACAGGCACGAGAGGGGATACGCAGTATTTT.

The genes are TRBV21-1 and TRBJ2-2; the D call in the table, TRBD1, was not verified against the DNA. TRBV21-1 is a known pseudogene. The CDR3 contains 15 residues. DNA for the CDR3: TGTGCCACCACAGGGATACCGGGGAACACCGGGGAGCTGTTTTTT. It specifies CATTGIPGNTGELFF.

This clonotype was seen repeatedly, ten times or more. The chain links TRBV6-2 or TRBV6-3 to TRBJ2-5; 9 bases are a match to TRBD2. The CDR3 runs to 15 residues. Germline loops: CDR1 MNHEY, CDR2 SVGEGT. The V gene end was trimmed by 2 bases and the J gene end by 3 bases; junction bases not matched to a gene: 4. CDR3 coding DNA: TGTGCCAGCAGTTACCCGCTAGCGGGGAAAGAGACCCAGTACTTC. Amino acids: CASSYPLAGKETQYF.

The chain joins TRBV19 to TRBJ2-6; 7 bases match TRBD1. Germline trimming cut 3 bases from V and 2 bases from J; bases unmatched to any gene: 10. This CDR3 has 18 amino acids. Germline-derived CDR1 and CDR2 are LNHDA and SQIVND (reference sequence). CDR3 protein: CASSIRQGEGTGANVLTF. CDR3 DNA: TGTGCCAGTAGTATCCGACAGGGAGAGGGGACTGGGGCCAACGTCCTGACTTTC.

The sample holds many counts of this clonotype. The V and J genes are TRBV12-3 or TRBV12-4 and TRBJ1-3, with a weak D call TRBD1 (5 bases). This CDR3 spans 13 amino acids. Trimming removed 5 bases from V and 10 bases from J, with 15 bases in between. Written as DNA, the CDR3 is TGTGCCAGCAGTCGAAACCTGGGGACTACCATATATTTT. It encodes CASSRNLGTTIYF.

This clonotype was found a few times. CDR3 sequence (DNA): TGCAGCGTCCGGACAGGGGGCACTGAAGCTTTCTTT. This gives the protein CSVRTGGTEAFF. This rearrangement joins TRBV29-1 to TRBJ1-1, with 10 bases matching TRBD1. V lost 6 bases to trimming and J lost 4 bases; unmatched junction nucleotides: 2. Per the germline V gene, CDR1 is SQVTM and CDR2 is ANQGSEA. CDR3 length equals 12 residues.

V is TRBV19 and J is TRBJ2-1; 10 positions match TRBD2. The CDR3 covers 14 residues. The ends lost 7 bases at V and 4 bases at J; junction bases unmatched: 4. Germline V gene data show CDR1 as LNHDA and CDR2 as SQIVND (reference sequence). The CDR3, as DNA: TGTGCCAGTACCCAGGGACTAGCGTACAATGAGCAGTTCTTC. It yields the protein CASTQGLAYNEQFF.

This clonotype was found a few times. The V and J genes are TRBV9 and TRBJ2-6; no clear D gene. V was pared by 0 bases and J by 0 bases, with 10 bases between. The CDR3 is 17 amino acids. Germline V gene lookup returns CDR1 SGDLS and CDR2 YYNGEE. The CDR3, as DNA: TGTGCCAGCAGCGTAGATGGCTGGCCCTCTGGGGCCAACGTCCTGACTTTC. Amino acid sequence: CASSVDGWPSGANVLTF.

This clonotype has ten or more counts. This sequence joins TRBV20-1 and TRBJ1-4, with 7 nucleotides matching TRBD1. In germline, CDR1 is DFQATT, CDR2 SNEGSKA (reference sequence). The CDR3 has 14 amino acids. The V gene end was trimmed by 5 bases and the J gene end by 5 bases; junction bases not matched to a gene: 8. CDR3 in amino acids: CSASSGQLNEKLFF. CDR3 bases: TGCAGTGCTTCTTCGGGACAGCTAAATGAAAAACTGTTTTTT.

This clonotype was recorded at least ten times. The chain couples TRBV30 to TRBJ2-6; tentatively, D is TRBD2 (6 bases). The CDR3 totals 15 residues. Germline V gene lookup returns CDR1 GTSNPN and CDR2 SVGIG (reference sequence). V dropped 0 bases and J dropped 4 bases, with 10 bases sitting between them. DNA of the CDR3: TGTGCCTGGAGTGTACAAGGGAGGGGGGCCAACGTCCTGACTTTC. It encodes CAWSVQGRGANVLTF.

This clonotype was picked up many times. The chain recombines TRBV20-1 with TRBJ2-5; D gene unclear. The CDR3 loop spans 13 amino acids. Germline V gives CDR1 DFQATT, CDR2 SNEGSKA (reference sequence). Trimming cost V 0 bases and J 4 bases, with 9 bases left between them. CDR3 bases: TGCAGTGCTAGAGAAAACGTTGCAGAGACCCAGTACTTC. It encodes CSARENVAETQYF.

This clonotype was counted ten times or more. The V gene is TRBV25-1, the J gene TRBJ1-5; D gene uncertain. CDR1 and CDR2 (germline): MGHDK, SYGVNS. Trimming removed 3 bases at V and 5 bases at J, with 11 bases between. The CDR3 spans 14 residues. The CDR3 DNA is TGTGCCAGCAGTGACCCATCGGGCGATCAGCCCCAGCATTTT. It translates to CASSDPSGDQPQHF.

This clonotype was observed at least ten times. This chain connects TRBV20-1 to TRBJ2-7; 7 bases map to TRBD1. This CDR3 is 13 amino acids long. The J segment lost 1 base and the V segment lost 3 bases, leaving 3 bases of the junction unmatched. Germline V CDR1 and CDR2: DFQATT, SNEGSKA (reference sequence). DNA of the CDR3: TGCAGTGCTAGCGGACAGGTGTCCTACGAGCAGTACTTC. This translates into CSASGQVSYEQYF.

This clonotype was recorded many times. V usage is TRBV20-1 and J usage is TRBJ2-1, with 10 nucleotides matching TRBD2. This CDR3 has 15 residues. In germline, CDR1 is DFQATT, CDR2 SNEGSKA (reference sequence). The J segment lost 7 bases and the V segment lost 4 bases, leaving 10 bases of the junction unmatched. The CDR3 region has the DNA TGCAGTGCTACTCGGGCTAGCGGGAGTGGTAATGAGCAGTTCTTC. Translated, it gives CSATRASGSGNEQFF.

The chain recombines TRBV24-1 with TRBJ2-1; TRBD1 might be the D (6 bases). The CDR3 consists of 18 residues. Trimming cost V 5 bases and J 4 bases, with 23 bases left between them. Germline V CDR1 and CDR2: KGHDR, SFDVKD. The CDR3 nucleotides read TGTGCCACCAGTGGGGGACACCACTGGCCCGGAGCTTACAATGAGCAGTTCTTC. This gives the protein CATSGGHHWPGAYNEQFF.

This clonotype was seen at least ten times. This chain connects TRBV12-3 or TRBV12-4 to TRBJ2-4, with 7 bases aligning to TRBD1. V shed 4 bases, J shed 1 base, and the junction held 7 bases outside the gene matches. CDR3 length: 16 amino acids. The CDR3 nucleotides read TGTGCCAGCAGTTACGACAGGGTGGGTGCCAAAAACATTCAGTACTTC. Encoded protein: CASSYDRVGAKNIQYF.